What follows is one T cell receptor (beta chain) and its context. Libraries were prepared by immunoSEQ multiplex PCR; TCRdb keeps only in-frame clonotypes and omits some of them. The top ten clones hold around 1.8% of a sample with about 710,000 clones, 55% to 85% of them seen once. The germline gives CDR1 SGHVS, CDR2 FQNEAQ. CDR3 length equals 15 residues. Trimming removed 5 bases at V and 2 bases at J, with 13 bases between. The sample is drawn from a study of shared clonotypes between healthy human individuals. This receptor was obtained from a woman under 40 in good health. The specimen sequenced was memory CD4+ T cells sorted from blood. Stated subset: CD45RA-negative fraction. The rearrangement links TRBV7-8 to TRBJ2-1; D is possibly TRBD2 (5 bases). The CDR3 loop is CASSPSGYAYNEQFF. CDR3 sequence (DNA): TGTGCCAGCAGCCCCAGCGGATATGCCTACAATGAGCAGTTCTTC.